This is a list of T cell receptor beta chains from one sample in a study of blood T cell repertoires in COVID-19. Method: immunoSEQ multiplex PCR; TCRdb's copy keeps in-frame clones and lacks some. The sample lists 60,000 to 90,000 clones, about 93% occurring once. Material: peripheral blood. The source is a woman older than 75 with acute or convalescent COVID-19. CDR3s include the opening cysteine and the closing phenylalanine or tryptophan.

CDR3 length,V gene,J gene,CDR3 protein
16,TRBV5-6,TRBJ2-2,CASSWGLADNTGELFF
12,TRBV6-5,TRBJ2-7,CASSSGRVEQYF
15,TRBV7-8,TRBJ1-1,CASSLVVSGRSEAFF
13,TRBV5-1,TRBJ2-7,CASRVTEPYEQYF
14,TRBV13,TRBJ1-1,CASSTRGMAPEAFF
14,TRBV7-2,TRBJ1-2,CASTQGAGAYGYTF
18,TRBV5-4,TRBJ2-7,CASSLPDRGLAGGSEQYF
16,TRBV5-1,TRBJ1-6,CASSLTSDRGNSPLHF
14,TRBV5-1,TRBJ2-2,CASSRDRETGELFF
16,TRBV19,TRBJ2-1,CASSIASPTSNGEQFF
14,TRBV9,TRBJ1-1,CASSVGRGRTEAFF
13,TRBV27,TRBJ1-4,CASSTRGGEKLFF
15,TRBV2,TRBJ2-5,CASSARTGGAETQYF
13,TRBV12-3/TRBV12-4,TRBJ2-1,CASRPGTSNEQFF
12,TRBV5-1,TRBJ2-1,CASREAEGEQFF
14,TRBV9,TRBJ2-1,CASSRQAIYNEQFF
16,TRBV6-8,TRBJ2-5,CASSPCLSGSGETQYF
19,TRBV4-3,TRBJ1-3,CASSQENLYRATERNTIYF
12,TRBV10-3,TRBJ2-1,CAISERGVFLFF
18,TRBV5-1,TRBJ2-2,CASSPKVLAQLNTGELFF
16,TRBV4-2,TRBJ2-5,CASSQVASGGLETQYF
15,TRBV6-5,TRBJ1-2,CASSYDTGTGYGYTF
13,TRBV27,TRBJ2-3,CASSLMDRDTQYF
15,TRBV15,TRBJ2-7,CATSREQLVTYEQYF
15,TRBV19,TRBJ1-5,CASSKQGRSNQPQHF
17,TRBV23-1,TRBJ2-5,CASSQSGTGGNQETQYF
15,TRBV11-2,TRBJ1-6,CASSLNQGNQSPLHF
15,TRBV5-4,TRBJ2-2,CASSPWTYNPGELFF
13,TRBV12-3/TRBV12-4,TRBJ1-6,CASQTGGNSPLHF
16,TRBV6-2/TRBV6-3,TRBJ1-5,CASSFAGVVSNQPQHF
14,TRBV27,TRBJ1-1,CASSFQGLNTEAFF
14,TRBV6-5,TRBJ2-5,CAARPGGPGETQYF
12,TRBV18,TRBJ1-2,CASSPDREGYTF
15,TRBV2,TRBJ2-5,CASRALAGPQETQYF
18,TRBV7-3,TRBJ2-2,CASSLYRSAAANTGELFF
13,TRBV5-1,TRBJ2-2,CASSFGPVGELFF
17,TRBV27,TRBJ2-1,CASVGDSALSSYNEQFF
12,TRBV28,TRBJ2-7,CASSLLGAEQYF
15,TRBV19,TRBJ1-5,CASSIEAGPNQPQHF
14,TRBV4-1,TRBJ2-5,CASSLFPRQETQYF
12,TRBV4-1,TRBJ1-4,CASRGNREKLFF
14,TRBV19,TRBJ1-1,CASRETARNSEAFF
18,TRBV15,TRBJ1-5,CATTPTLDRAGWNQPQHF
14,TRBV9,TRBJ1-4,CASSGQGAYEKLFF
15,TRBV18,TRBJ1-5,CASSPKGQINQPQHF
12,TRBV12-3/TRBV12-4,TRBJ1-2,CASSLRFSGYTF
11,TRBV3-1/TRBV3-2,TRBJ1-3,CAIGAGNTIYF
16,TRBV4-1,TRBJ2-3,CASSQVAGATTDTQYF
14,TRBV7-3,TRBJ1-1,CASSSGTGSTEAFF
16,TRBV3-1/TRBV3-2,TRBJ1-3,CASSQNTGLSGNTIYF
13,TRBV3-1/TRBV3-2,TRBJ2-5,CASSQTSKETQYF
15,TRBV2,TRBJ2-5,CASRTVSDRAETQYF
14,TRBV7-3,TRBJ2-2,CASSLGTLAGELFF
12,TRBV6-2/TRBV6-3,TRBJ2-1,CASSGQYNEQFF
15,TRBV6-5,TRBJ2-7,CASSYGPSVTYEQYF
13,TRBV6-5,TRBJ1-2,CASGQTSLYGYTF
11,TRBV20-1,TRBJ2-7,CSASGNAEQYF
16,TRBV7-5,TRBJ2-1,CARSLARSQANNEQFF